Listed below are T cell receptor beta chains from one sample, sequenced in a study of blood T cell repertoires in COVID-19. Some clones are missing from TCRdb's copy, which holds only in-frame ones; the method was immunoSEQ multiplex PCR. The repertoire holds about 320,000 clones, with around 88% as singletons. The specimen sequenced was peripheral blood. The receptors stem from a woman aged 25-40 years with COVID-19, enrolled during active disease. The CDR3 runs from the conserved cysteine through the conserved F or W. A D gene is named only where the DNA matches it firmly. Expanded clones are given a class, and other clones once, few, many or no size at all.

>once|TRBJ2-1|TRBV6-7|NA
TGTGCCAGCACCTACGGGTCCGCGGGACGCTCCTACAATGAGCAGTTCTTC
CASTYGSAGRSYNEQFF
>NA|TRBJ1-3|TRBV6-5|NA
TGTGCCAGCAGCCGCTCCGGGGTGGGTGGAAACACCATATATTTT
CASSRSGVGGNTIYF
>NA|TRBJ1-2|TRBV5-1|NA
TGCGCCAGCAGCTTGGCGGCAGGGAACAACTATGGCTACACCTTC
CASSLAAGNNYGYTF
>NA|TRBJ1-1|TRBV6-2/TRBV6-3|NA
TGTGCCAGCAGTTCCGGGGGGCCCACTGAAGCTTTCTTT
CASSSGGPTEAFF
>once|TRBJ2-7|TRBV7-6|NA
TGTGCCAGCAGCCCCCAGGGTGGGCTCTCCTACGAGCAGTACTTC
CASSPQGGLSYEQYF
>once|TRBJ1-1|TRBV19|NA
TGTGCCAGTACCACTGGCCGGACAGCCAACACTGAAGCTTTCTTT
CASTTGRTANTEAFF
>NA|TRBJ1-5|TRBV7-8|TRBD1
TGTGCCAGCAGCCGTGACAGGGAATCTTATCAGCCCCAGCATTTT
CASSRDRESYQPQHF
>NA|TRBJ2-7|TRBV27|TRBD2
TGTGCCAGCAGCCTTAGCGGGGGACCGACCTACGAGCAGTACTTC
CASSLSGGPTYEQYF
>few|TRBJ1-1|TRBV5-1|NA
TGCGCCAGCAGCTTGGCCCAAGGGGTTCCTGAAGCTTTCTTT
CASSLAQGVPEAFF
>NA|TRBJ1-1|TRBV7-9|NA
TGTGCCAGCAGCTTAGGAGAGAACACTGAAGCTTTCTTT
CASSLGENTEAFF
>NA|TRBJ2-1|TRBV6-5|NA
TGTGCCAGCAGTTACCTTAGGACAGATGAGCAGTTCTTC
CASSYLRTDEQFF
>once|TRBJ2-2|TRBV15|NA
TGTGCCACCAGCAGAGAAGGTTTACTCAGGGATTCCACCGGGGAGCTGTTTTTT
CATSREGLLRDSTGELFF
>few|TRBJ1-2|TRBV5-5|TRBD1
TGTGCCAGCAGCCTTTCCGGGACAGGGGCTAACTATGGCTACACCTTC
CASSLSGTGANYGYTF
>NA|TRBJ1-3|TRBV6-5|TRBD1
TGTGCCAGCAGTTACTCAGGGACAGGGAATGGAAACACCATATATTTT
CASSYSGTGNGNTIYF
>NA|TRBJ1-4|TRBV18|TRBD1
TGTGCCAGCTCCACCGGGACAGGGACTAATGAAAAACTGTTTTTT
CASSTGTGTNEKLFF
>NA|TRBJ2-5|TRBV10-3|NA
TGTGCCATCAGTGAGAGGGAGGGGGAAGAGACCCAGTACTTC
CAISEREGEETQYF
>NA|TRBJ2-5|TRBV7-6|NA
TGTGCCAGCAGCTTAACCACCCGGGACCGTCCACGAAGGGGGGAGACCCAGTACTTC
CASSLTTRDRPRRGETQYF
>NA|TRBJ2-1|TRBV13|TRBD1
TGTGCCAGCAGCCTCCGGGACAGGGGCGATGAGCAGTTCTTC
CASSLRDRGDEQFF
>once|TRBJ2-3|TRBV19|NA
TGTGCCAGTAGTATAGACGAGAGCACAGATACGCAGTATTTT
CASSIDESTDTQYF
>NA|TRBJ2-2|TRBV5-1|TRBD2
TGCGCCAGCATCGGGGGGACGAACACCGGGGAGCTGTTTTTT
CASIGGTNTGELFF
>NA|TRBJ2-1|TRBV7-6|NA
TGTGCCAGCAGCCGCTCGGACAGATACTCCTACAATGAGCAGTTCTTC
CASSRSDRYSYNEQFF
>NA|TRBJ2-3|TRBV11-2|NA
TGTGCCAGCGCACCCCGGACTGCGAATACGCAGTATTTT
CASAPRTANTQYF
>NA|TRBJ2-7|TRBV10-1|TRBD1
TGCGCCAGCAGAGACAGGGGGTTCTACGAGCAGTACTTC
CASRDRGFYEQYF
>NA|TRBJ2-3|TRBV19|TRBD2
TGTGCCAGTAGTATTCTCCCGACTAGCCGGGGAACAGATACGCAGTATTTT
CASSILPTSRGTDTQYF
>NA|TRBJ1-1|TRBV10-3|NA
TGTGCCATCAGTGAGAAGGACACACTGAACACTGAAGCTTTCTTT
CAISEKDTLNTEAFF
>NA|TRBJ2-1|TRBV18|NA
TGTGCCAGCTCACCGTCCGTACTTCGGTTGTCGGACAGCGATGAGCAGTTCTTC
CASSPSVLRLSDSDEQFF
>NA|TRBJ1-1|TRBV29-1|TRBD1
TGCAGCGTTTCACAGGGGTCCACTGAAGCTTTCTTT
CSVSQGSTEAFF
>NA|TRBJ1-2|TRBV4-1|NA
TGCGCCAGCAGCCCTGGAAGGGGGACGGATGGCTACACCTTC
CASSPGRGTDGYTF
>NA|TRBJ2-7|TRBV27|NA
TGTGCCAGCAGTTTCGCGCAGGGCTACGAGCAGTACTTC
CASSFAQGYEQYF